This T cell receptor (beta chain) was retrieved from a study of T cells after posttransplantation cyclophosphamide. Overall study findings and caveats: Recipient CMV seropositivity and CMV reactivation strongly tracked TRB clonality. Later post-transplant blood repertoires were often dominated by donor CD8+ memory clones. TRB overlap between skin or GI tissue T cells and blood was limited.

Busulfan-fludarabine conditioning, marrow transplant, and cyclophosphamide on days +3 and +4 were administered. Remarks on this clone: Antigen unknown.

Sequencing used immunoSEQ multiplex PCR; TCRdb keeps in-frame clones, though not all of them. The sample lists roughly 4,900 clones, about 80% occurring once. This CDR3 has 14 amino acids. Trimming took off 2 bases at V and 2 bases at J, with 11 bases between the two ends. CDR1 GTSNPN and CDR2 SVGIG come from the germline V gene (reference sequence). The sequence was obtained from a male patient aged 45-60 years who received an allogeneic stem cell transplant from a related donor and was CMV-positive. The graft donor may account for some of the T cells. The sequences come from PBMCs, collected after allogeneic stem cell transplant with posttransplant cyclophosphamide. The chain joins TRBV30 to TRBJ2-3; D gene ambiguous. As DNA, the CDR3 is TGTGCCTGGAGTCCTAATCTCGCCACAGATACGCAGTATTTT. Amino acid sequence: CAWSPNLATDTQYF.